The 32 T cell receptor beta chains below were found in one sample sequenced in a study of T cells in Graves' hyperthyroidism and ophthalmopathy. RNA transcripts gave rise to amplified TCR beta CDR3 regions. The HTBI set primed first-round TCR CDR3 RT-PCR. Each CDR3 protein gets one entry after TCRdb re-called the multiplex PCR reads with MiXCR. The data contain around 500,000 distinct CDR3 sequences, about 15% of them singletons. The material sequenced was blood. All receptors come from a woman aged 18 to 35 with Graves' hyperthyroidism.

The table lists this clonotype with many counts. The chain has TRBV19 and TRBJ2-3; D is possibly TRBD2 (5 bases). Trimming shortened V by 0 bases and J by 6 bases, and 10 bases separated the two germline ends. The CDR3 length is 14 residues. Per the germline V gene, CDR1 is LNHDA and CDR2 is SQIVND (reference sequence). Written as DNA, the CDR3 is TGTGCCAGTAGTATAGATCCTAGCTTCGATACGCAGTATTTT. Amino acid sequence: CASSIDPSFDTQYF.

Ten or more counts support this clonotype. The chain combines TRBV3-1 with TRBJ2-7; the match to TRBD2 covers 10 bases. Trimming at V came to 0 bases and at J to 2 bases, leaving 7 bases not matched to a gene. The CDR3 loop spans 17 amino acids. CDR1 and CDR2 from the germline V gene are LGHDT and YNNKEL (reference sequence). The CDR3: CASSQERLAGDPYEQYF. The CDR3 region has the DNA TGTGCCAGCAGCCAAGAACGCCTAGCGGGAGATCCCTACGAGCAGTACTTC.

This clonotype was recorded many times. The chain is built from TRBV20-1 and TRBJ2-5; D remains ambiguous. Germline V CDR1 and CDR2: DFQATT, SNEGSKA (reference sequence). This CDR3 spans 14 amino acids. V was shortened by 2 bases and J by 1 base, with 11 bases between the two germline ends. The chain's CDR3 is CSARPQRFQETQYF. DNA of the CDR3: TGCAGTGCTAGACCACAACGCTTCCAAGAGACCCAGTACTTC.

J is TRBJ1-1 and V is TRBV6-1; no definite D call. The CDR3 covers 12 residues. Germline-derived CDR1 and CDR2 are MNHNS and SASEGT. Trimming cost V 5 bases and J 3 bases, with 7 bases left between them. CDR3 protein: CASSREYTEAFF. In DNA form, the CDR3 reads TGTGCCAGCAGTAGGGAATACACTGAAGCTTTCTTT.

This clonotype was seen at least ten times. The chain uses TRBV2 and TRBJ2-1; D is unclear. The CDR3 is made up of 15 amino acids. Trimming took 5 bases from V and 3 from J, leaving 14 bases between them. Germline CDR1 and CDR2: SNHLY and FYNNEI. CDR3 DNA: TGTGCCAGCAGTCGGAACGACCCGGTCTACAATGAGCAGTTCTTC. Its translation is CASSRNDPVYNEQFF.

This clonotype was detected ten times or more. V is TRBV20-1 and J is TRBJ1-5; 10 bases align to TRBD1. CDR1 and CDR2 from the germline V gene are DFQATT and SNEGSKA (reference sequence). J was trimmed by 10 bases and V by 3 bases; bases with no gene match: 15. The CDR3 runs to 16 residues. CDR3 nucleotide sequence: TGCAGTGCTAGTTCGCCGTCGGACAGGGGGTCGTTTCCCCAGCATTTT. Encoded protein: CSASSPSDRGSFPQHF.

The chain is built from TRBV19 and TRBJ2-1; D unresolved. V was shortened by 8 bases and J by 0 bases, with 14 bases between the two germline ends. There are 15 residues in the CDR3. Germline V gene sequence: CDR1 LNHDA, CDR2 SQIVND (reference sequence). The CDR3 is CASYGRLGSYNEQFF. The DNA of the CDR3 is TGTGCCAGTTACGGGCGCCTTGGCTCCTACAATGAGCAGTTCTTC.

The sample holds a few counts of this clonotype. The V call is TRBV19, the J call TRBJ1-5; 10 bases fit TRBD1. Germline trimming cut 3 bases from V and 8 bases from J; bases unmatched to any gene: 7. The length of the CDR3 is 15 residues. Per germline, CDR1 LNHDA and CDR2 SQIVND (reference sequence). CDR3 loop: CASSIQTGGGKPQHF. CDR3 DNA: TGTGCCAGTAGTATCCAGACAGGGGGCGGGAAGCCCCAGCATTTT. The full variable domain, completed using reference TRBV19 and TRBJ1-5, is DGGITQSPKYLFRKEGQNVTLSCEQNLNHDAMYWYRQDPGQGLRLIYYSQIVNDFQKGDIAEGYSVSREKKESFPLTVTSAQKNPTAFYLCASSIQTGGGKPQHFGDGTRLSIL.

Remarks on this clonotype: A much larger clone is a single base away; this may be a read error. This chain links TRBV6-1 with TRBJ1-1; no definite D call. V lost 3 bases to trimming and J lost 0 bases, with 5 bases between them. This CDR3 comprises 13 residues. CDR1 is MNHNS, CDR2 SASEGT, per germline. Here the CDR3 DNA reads TGTGCCAGCAGTGAGGTTCTGAACACTGAAGCTTTCTTT. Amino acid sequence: CASSEVLNTEAFF.

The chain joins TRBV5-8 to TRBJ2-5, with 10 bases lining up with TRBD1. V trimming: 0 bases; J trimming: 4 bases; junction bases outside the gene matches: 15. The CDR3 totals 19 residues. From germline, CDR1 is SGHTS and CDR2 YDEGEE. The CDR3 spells CASSLVVHVGQGLGETQYF. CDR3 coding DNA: TGTGCCAGCAGCTTGGTGGTCCACGTGGGACAGGGGTTAGGAGAGACCCAGTACTTC.

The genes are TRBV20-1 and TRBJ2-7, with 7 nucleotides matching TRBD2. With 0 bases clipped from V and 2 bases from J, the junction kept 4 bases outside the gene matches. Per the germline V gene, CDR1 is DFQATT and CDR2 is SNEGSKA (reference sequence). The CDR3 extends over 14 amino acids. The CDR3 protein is CSARDSGSAYEQYF. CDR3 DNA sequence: TGCAGTGCTAGAGATAGCGGGTCCGCCTACGAGCAGTACTTC.

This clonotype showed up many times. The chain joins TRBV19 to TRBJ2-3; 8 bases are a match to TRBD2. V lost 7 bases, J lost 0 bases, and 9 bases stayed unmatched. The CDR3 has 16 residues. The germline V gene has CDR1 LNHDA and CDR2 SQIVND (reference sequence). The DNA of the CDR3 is TGTGCCAGTACCAGCGGGAGAGGGGGTAGCACAGATACGCAGTATTTT. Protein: CASTSGRGGSTDTQYF.

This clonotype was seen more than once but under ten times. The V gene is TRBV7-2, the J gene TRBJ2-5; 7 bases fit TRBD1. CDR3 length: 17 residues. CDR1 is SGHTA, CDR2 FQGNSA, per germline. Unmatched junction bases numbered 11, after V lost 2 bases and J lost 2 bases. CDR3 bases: TGTGCCAGCAGCTTATTTTTTAACCCGGACAGGCAAGAGACCCAGTACTTC. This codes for CASSLFFNPDRQETQYF.

The CDR3 loop is CASKEGQNNSPLHF. The CDR3 region has the DNA TGTGCCAGTAAGGAAGGACAAAATAATTCACCCCTCCACTTT. The chain joins TRBV19 to TRBJ1-6, with TRBD1 as a possible D gene (5 bases). V was pared by 7 bases and J by 5 bases, with 12 bases between. The CDR3 length is 14 residues. The V gene's germline CDR1 is LNHDA and CDR2 SQIVND (reference sequence).

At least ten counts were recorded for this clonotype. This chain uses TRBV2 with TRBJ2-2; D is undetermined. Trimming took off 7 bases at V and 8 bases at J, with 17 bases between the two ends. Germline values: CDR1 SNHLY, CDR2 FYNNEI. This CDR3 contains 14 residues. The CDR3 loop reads CASIENLERGELFF. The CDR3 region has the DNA TGTGCCAGCATCGAGAACTTAGAGCGAGGGGAGCTGTTTTTT. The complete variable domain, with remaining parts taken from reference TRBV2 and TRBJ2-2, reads EPEVTQTPSHQVTQMGQEVILRCVPISNHLYFYWYRQILGQKVEFLVSFYNNEISEKSEIFDDQFSVERPDGSNFTLKIRSTKLEDSAMYFCASIENLERGELFFGEGSRLTVL.

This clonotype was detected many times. CDR3 nucleotide sequence: TGTGCCAGCAGTGAAGGGATAGATTCGCGTCTGCCTGAAGCTTTCTTT. It codes for CASSEGIDSRLPEAFF. This rearrangement joins TRBV6-1 to TRBJ1-1; D is unclear. V was shortened by 1 base and J by 6 bases, with 18 bases between the two germline ends. Germline V CDR1 and CDR2: MNHNS, SASEGT. The CDR3 totals 16 residues.

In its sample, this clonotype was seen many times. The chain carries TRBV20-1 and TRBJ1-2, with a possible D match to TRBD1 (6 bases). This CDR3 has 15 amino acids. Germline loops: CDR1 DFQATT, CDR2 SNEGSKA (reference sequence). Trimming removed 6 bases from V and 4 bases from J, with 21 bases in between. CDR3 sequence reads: CSASSGGQSSYGYTF. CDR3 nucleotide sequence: TGCAGTGCCAGTTCTGGGGGGCAGTCTTCCTATGGCTACACCTTC.

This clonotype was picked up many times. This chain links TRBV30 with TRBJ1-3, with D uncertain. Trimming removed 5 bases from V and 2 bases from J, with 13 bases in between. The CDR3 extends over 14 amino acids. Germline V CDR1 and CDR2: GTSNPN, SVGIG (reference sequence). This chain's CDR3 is CAWEARGAGNTIYF. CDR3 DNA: TGTGCCTGGGAGGCCCGAGGAGCTGGAAACACCATATATTTT.

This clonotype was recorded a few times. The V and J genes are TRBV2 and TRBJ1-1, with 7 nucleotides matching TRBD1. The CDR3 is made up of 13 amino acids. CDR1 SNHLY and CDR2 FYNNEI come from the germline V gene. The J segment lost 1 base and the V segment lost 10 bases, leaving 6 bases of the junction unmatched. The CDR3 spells CANRGQSNTEAFF. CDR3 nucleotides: TGTGCCAACCGGGGACAGTCGAACACTGAAGCTTTCTTT.

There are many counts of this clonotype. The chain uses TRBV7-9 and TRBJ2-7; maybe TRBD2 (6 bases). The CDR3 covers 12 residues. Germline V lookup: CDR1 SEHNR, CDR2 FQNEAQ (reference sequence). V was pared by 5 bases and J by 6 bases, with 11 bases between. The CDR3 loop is CASSLGSGEQYV. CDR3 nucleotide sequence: TGTGCCAGCAGCCTCGGGAGCGGCGAGCAGTACGTC.

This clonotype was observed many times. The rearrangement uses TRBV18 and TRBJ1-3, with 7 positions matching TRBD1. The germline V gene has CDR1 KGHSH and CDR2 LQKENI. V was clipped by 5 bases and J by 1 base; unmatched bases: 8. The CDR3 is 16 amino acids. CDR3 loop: CASSETGHLSGNTIYF. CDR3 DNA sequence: TGTGCCAGCTCAGAGACAGGGCACCTTTCTGGAAACACCATATATTTT.

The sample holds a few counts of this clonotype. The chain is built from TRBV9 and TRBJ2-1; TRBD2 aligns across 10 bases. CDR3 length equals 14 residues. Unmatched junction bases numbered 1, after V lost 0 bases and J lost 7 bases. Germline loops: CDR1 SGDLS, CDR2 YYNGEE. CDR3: CASSVALAGNEQFF. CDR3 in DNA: TGTGCCAGCAGCGTAGCACTAGCGGGAAATGAGCAGTTCTTC. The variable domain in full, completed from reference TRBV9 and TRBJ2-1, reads DSGVTQTPKHLITATGQRVTLRCSPRSGDLSVYWYQQSLDQGLQFLIQYYNGEERAKGNILERFSAQQFPDLHSELNLSSLELGDSALYFCASSVALAGNEQFFGPGTRLTVL.

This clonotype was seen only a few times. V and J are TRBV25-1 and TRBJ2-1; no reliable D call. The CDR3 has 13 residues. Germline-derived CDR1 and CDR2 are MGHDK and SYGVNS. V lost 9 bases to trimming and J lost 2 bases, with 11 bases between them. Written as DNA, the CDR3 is TGTGCCAGTATCGGATCCGCCTACAATGAGCAGTTCTTC. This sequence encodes CASIGSAYNEQFF.

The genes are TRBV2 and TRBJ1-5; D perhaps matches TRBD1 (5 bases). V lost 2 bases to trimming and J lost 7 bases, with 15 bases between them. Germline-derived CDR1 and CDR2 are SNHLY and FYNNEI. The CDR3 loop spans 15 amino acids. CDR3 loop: CASSERTRWGQPQHF. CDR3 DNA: TGTGCCAGCAGTGAACGGACCCGATGGGGGCAGCCCCAGCATTTT. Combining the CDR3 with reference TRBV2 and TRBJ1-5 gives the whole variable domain EPEVTQTPSHQVTQMGQEVILRCVPISNHLYFYWYRQILGQKVEFLVSFYNNEISEKSEIFDDQFSVERPDGSNFTLKIRSTKLEDSAMYFCASSERTRWGQPQHFGDGTRLSIL.

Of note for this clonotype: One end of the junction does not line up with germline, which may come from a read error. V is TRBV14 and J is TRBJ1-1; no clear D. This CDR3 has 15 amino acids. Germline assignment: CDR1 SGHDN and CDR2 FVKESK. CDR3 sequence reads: CASTQGSWGYTEAFF. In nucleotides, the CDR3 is TGTGCCAGCACCCAAGGGAGCTGGGGTTACACTGAAGCTTTCTTT.

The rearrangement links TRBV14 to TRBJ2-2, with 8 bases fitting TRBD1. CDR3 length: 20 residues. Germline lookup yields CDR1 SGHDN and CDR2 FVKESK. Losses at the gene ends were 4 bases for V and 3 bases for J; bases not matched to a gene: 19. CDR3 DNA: TGTGCCAGCAGCCGCGCGGTGGACAGGGTAGAGCTAGTCGACACCGGGGAGCTGTTTTTT. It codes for CASSRAVDRVELVDTGELFF.

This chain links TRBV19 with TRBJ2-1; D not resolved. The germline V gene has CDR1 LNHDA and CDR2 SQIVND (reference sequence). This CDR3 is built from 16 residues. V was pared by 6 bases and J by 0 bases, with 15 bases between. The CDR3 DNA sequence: TGTGCCAGTAGGTCTTTTGACACCAGCTCCTACAATGAGCAGTTCTTC. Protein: CASRSFDTSSYNEQFF.

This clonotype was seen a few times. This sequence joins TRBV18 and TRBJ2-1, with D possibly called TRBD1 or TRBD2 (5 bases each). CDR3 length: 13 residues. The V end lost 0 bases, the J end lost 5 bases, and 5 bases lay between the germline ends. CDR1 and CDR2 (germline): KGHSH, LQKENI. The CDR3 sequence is CASSPPGDNEQFF. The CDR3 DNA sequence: TGTGCCAGCTCACCACCGGGGGACAATGAGCAGTTCTTC. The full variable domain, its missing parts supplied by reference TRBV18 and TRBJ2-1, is NAGVMQNPRHLVRRRGQEARLRCSPMKGHSHVYWYRQLPEEGLKFMVYLQKENIIDESGMPKERFSAEFPKEGPSILRIQQVVRGDSAAYFCASSPPGDNEQFFGPGTRLTVL.

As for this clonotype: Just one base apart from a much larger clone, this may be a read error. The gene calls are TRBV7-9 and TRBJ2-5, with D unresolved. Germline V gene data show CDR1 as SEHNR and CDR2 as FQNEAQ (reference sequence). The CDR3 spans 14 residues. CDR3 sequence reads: CASSIDRMLETPYF. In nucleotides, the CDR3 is TGTGCCAGCAGCATAGACCGAATGTTGGAGACCCCGTACTTC. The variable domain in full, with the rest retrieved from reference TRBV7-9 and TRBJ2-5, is DTGVSQNPRHKITKRGQNVTFRCDPISEHNRLYWYRQTLGQGPEFLTYFQNEAQLEKSRLLSDRFSAERPKGSFSTLEIQRTEQGDSAMYLCASSIDRMLETPYFGPGTRLLVL.

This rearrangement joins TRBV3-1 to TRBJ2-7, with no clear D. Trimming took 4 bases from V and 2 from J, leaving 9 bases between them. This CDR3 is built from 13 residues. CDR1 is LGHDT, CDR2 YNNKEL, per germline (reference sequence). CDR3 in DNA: TGTGCCAGCAGCCCCCGCTTGGCCTACGAGCAGTACTTC. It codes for CASSPRLAYEQYF.

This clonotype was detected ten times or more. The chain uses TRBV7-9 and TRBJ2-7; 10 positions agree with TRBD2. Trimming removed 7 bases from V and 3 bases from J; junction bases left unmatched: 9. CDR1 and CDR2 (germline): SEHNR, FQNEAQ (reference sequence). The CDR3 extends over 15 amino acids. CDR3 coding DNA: TGTGCCAGCAAATCTTCTGGGACTAGCGACTACGAGCAGTACGTC. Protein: CASKSSGTSDYEQYV.

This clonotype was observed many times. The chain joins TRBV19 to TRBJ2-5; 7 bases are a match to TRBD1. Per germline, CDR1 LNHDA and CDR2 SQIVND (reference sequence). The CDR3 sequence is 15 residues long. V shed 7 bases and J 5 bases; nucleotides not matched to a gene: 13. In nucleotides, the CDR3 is TGTGCCAGTACCCCGGGTCGTACAGGGGTGGAGACCCAGTACTTC. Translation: CASTPGRTGVETQYF. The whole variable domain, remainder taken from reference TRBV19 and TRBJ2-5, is DGGITQSPKYLFRKEGQNVTLSCEQNLNHDAMYWYRQDPGQGLRLIYYSQIVNDFQKGDIAEGYSVSREKKESFPLTVTSAQKNPTAFYLCASTPGRTGVETQYFGPGTRLLVL.